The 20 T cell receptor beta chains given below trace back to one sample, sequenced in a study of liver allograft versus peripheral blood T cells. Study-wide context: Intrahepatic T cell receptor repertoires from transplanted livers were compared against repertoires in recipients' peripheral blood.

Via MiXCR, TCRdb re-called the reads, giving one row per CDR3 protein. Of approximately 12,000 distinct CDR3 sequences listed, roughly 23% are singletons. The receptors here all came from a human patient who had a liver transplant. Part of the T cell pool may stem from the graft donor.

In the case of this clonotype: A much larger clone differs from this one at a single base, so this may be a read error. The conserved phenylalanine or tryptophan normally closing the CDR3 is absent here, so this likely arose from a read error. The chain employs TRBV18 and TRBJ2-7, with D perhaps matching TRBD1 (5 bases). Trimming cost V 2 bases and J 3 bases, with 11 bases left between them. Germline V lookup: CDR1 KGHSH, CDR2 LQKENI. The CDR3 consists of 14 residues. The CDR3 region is CASSPGRAFYEQYL. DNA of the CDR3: TGTGCCAGCTCACCAGGCAGGGCCTTCTACGAGCAGTACTTA.

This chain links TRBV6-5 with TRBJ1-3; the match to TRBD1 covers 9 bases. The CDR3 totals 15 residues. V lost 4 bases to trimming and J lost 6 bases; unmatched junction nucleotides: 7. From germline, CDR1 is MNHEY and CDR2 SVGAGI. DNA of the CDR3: TGTGCCAGCAGTTCGGACAGGGGCTTTGTAAACACCATATATTTT. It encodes CASSSDRGFVNTIYF.

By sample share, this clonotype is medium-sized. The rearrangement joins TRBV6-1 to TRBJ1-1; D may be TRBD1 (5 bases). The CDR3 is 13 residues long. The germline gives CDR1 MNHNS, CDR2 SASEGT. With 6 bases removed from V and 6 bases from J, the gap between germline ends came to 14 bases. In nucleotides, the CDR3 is TGTGCCAGCAGGAGGGGAAAAGGCGCTGAAGCTTTCTTT. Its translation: CASRRGKGAEAFF.

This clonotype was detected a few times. In DNA form, the CDR3 reads TGTGCCAGCAGCTTGTGGTACGAGCAGTACTTC. Translating it yields CASSLWYEQYF. This chain connects TRBV5-4 to TRBJ2-7; no firm D call. The V gene's germline CDR1 is SGHNT and CDR2 YYREEE (reference sequence). The CDR3 length is 11 residues. V gave up 1 base and J gave up 4 bases, with 3 bases separating them.

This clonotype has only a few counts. The CDR3 region is CASSTQISYNEQFF. CDR3 bases: TGTGCCAGCTCGACACAGATATCCTACAATGAGCAGTTCTTC. This chain connects TRBV18 to TRBJ2-1; no firm D call. The germline V and J ends were trimmed by 6 bases and 1 base, with 10 bases remaining between them. This CDR3 is 14 amino acids long. Germline V CDR1 and CDR2: KGHSH, LQKENI.

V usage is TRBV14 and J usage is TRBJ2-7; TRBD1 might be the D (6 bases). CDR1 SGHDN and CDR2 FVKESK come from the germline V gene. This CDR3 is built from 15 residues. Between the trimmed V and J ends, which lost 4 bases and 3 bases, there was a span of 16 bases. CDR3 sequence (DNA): TGTGCCAGCAGCCCCCCGAGGGGGTCCTTCTACGAGCAGTACTTC. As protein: CASSPPRGSFYEQYF.

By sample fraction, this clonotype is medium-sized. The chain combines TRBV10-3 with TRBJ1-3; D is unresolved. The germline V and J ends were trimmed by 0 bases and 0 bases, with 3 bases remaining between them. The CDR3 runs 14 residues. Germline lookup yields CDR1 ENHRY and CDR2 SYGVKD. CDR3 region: CAISESDSGNTIYF. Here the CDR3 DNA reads TGTGCCATCAGTGAGTCAGACTCTGGAAACACCATATATTTT.

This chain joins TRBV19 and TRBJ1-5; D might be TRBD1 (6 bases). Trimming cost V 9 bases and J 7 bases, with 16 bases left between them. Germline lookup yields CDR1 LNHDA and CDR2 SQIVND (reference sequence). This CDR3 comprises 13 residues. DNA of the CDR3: TGTGCCAGCGTACAGGGACGGGGGCAGCCCCAGCATTTT. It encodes CASVQGRGQPQHF.

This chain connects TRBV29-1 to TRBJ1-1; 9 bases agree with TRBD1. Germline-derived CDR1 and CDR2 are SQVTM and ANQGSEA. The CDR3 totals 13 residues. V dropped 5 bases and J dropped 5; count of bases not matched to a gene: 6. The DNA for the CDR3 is TGCAGCGTTTCCACAGGGGGCCGGACTGAAGCTTTCTTT. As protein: CSVSTGGRTEAFF.

The CDR3 here is CASSYSDDSYGYTF. The CDR3 DNA sequence: TGTGCCAGCAGTTACTCGGATGACAGCTATGGCTACACCTTC. The chain couples TRBV6-5 to TRBJ1-2; a weak D match, TRBD1 (5 bases). CDR3 length: 14 residues. Germline V lookup: CDR1 MNHEY, CDR2 SVGAGI. V was trimmed by 0 bases and J by 4 bases, leaving 9 bases between them.

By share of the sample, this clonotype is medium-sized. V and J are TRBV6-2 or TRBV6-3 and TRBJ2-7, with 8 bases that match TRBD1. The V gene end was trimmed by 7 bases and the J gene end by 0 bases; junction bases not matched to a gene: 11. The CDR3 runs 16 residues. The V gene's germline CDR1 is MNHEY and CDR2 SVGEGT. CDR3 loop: CASIQGAGKSSYEQYF. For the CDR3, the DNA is TGTGCCAGCATCCAGGGGGCGGGAAAAAGCTCCTACGAGCAGTACTTC.

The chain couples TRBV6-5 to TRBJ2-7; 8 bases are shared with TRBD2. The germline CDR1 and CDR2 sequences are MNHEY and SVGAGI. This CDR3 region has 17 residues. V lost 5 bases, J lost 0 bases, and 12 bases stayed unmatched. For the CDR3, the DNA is TGTGCCAGCAGTCTCTATTATAGCGGGATAAGCTCCTACGAGCAGTACTTC. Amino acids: CASSLYYSGISSYEQYF.

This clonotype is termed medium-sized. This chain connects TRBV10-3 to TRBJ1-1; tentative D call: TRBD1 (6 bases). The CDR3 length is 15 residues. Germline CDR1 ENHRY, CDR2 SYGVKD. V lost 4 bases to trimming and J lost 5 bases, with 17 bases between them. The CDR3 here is CAISVGAGAGTEAFF. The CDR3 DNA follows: TGTGCCATCAGTGTTGGGGCAGGGGCGGGTACTGAAGCTTTCTTT.

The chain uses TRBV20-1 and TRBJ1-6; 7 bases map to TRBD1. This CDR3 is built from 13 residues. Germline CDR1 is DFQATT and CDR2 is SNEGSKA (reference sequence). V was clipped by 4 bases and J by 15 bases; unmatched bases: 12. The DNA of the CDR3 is TGCAGTGCTATCGGGACAGTTCCTGATAACCTCCACTTT. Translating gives CSAIGTVPDNLHF.

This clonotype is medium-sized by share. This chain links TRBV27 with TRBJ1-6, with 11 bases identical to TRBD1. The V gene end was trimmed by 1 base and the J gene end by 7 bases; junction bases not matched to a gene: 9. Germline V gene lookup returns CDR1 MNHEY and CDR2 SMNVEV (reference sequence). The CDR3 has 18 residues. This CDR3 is CASSLWTGGVGGNSPLHF. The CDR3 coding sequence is TGTGCCAGCAGTTTATGGACAGGGGGCGTCGGGGGGAATTCACCCCTCCACTTT.

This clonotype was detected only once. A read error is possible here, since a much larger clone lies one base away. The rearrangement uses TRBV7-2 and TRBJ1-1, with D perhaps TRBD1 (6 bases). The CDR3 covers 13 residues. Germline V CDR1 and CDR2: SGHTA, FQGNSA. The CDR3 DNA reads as TGTGCCAGCAGCTTAGTTGGGGACACTGAATCTTTCTTT. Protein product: CASSLVGDTESFF.

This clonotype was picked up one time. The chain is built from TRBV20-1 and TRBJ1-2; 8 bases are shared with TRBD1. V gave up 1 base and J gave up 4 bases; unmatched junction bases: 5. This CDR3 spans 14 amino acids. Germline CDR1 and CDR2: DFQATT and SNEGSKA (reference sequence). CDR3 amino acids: CSARGPGQGYGYTF. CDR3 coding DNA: TGCAGTGCTAGAGGTCCCGGACAGGGCTATGGCTACACCTTC.

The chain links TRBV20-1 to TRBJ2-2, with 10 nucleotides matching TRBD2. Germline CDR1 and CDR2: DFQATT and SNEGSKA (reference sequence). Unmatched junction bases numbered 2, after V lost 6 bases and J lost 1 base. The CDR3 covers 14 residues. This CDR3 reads CSAIAGGNTGELFF. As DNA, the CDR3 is TGCAGTGCCATAGCGGGAGGGAACACCGGGGAGCTGTTTTTT.

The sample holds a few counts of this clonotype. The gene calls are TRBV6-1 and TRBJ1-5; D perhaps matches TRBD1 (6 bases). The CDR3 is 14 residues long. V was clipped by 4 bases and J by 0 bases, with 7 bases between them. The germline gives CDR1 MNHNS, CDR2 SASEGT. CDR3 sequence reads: CASSGQVSNQPQHF. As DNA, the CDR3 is TGTGCCAGCAGTGGACAGGTTAGCAATCAGCCCCAGCATTTT.

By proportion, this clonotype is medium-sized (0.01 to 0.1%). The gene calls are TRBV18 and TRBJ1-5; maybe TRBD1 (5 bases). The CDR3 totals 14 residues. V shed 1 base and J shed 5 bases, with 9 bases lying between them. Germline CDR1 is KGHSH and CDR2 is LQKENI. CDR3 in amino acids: CASSPHIRDQPQHF. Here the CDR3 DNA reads TGTGCCAGCTCACCACACATCAGGGATCAGCCCCAGCATTTT.